Listed below are T cell receptor beta chains from one sample, sequenced in a study of control samples from healthy donors and cancer patients. Method: immunoSEQ multiplex PCR; TCRdb's copy keeps in-frame clones and lacks some. Among roughly 80,000 clones listed, around 90% were seen once. Specimen: PBMCs. Receptors were obtained from a woman in her sixties or seventies with head and neck cancer. Both conserved end residues are part of each CDR3. Each record gives: clone size, D gene, J gene, V gene, CDR3 DNA, CDR3 protein. A D gene is named only where the DNA matches it firmly. Part of the rows lack a size; the others show once, few, many or a class for expanded clones.

clone size: .
D gene: .
J gene: TRBJ1-1
V gene: TRBV2
CDR3 DNA: TGTGCCAGCAGTGAAGGAGCCAGGGGGAACACTGAAGCTTTCTTT
CDR3 protein: CASSEGARGNTEAFF

clone size: once
D gene: TRBD1
J gene: TRBJ2-7
V gene: TRBV18
CDR3 DNA: TGTGCCAGCTCACCCTTTGGACCGGGACAGAAGTCCTACGAGCAGTACTTC
CDR3 protein: CASSPFGPGQKSYEQYF

clone size: .
D gene: TRBD1
J gene: TRBJ2-3
V gene: TRBV12-5
CDR3 DNA: TGTGCTAGTGGTTCCCACAGGGGGCTGAGCACAGATACGCAGTATTTT
CDR3 protein: CASGSHRGLSTDTQYF

clone size: .
D gene: .
J gene: TRBJ2-6
V gene: TRBV7-3
CDR3 DNA: TGTGCCAGCAGCTTTCAGGGCTCTGGGGCCAACGTCCTGACTTTC
CDR3 protein: CASSFQGSGANVLTF

clone size: .
D gene: .
J gene: TRBJ1-1
V gene: TRBV4-3
CDR3 DNA: TGCGCCAGCAGCCAAGCTACGTACACTGAAGCTTTCTTT
CDR3 protein: CASSQATYTEAFF

clone size: .
D gene: TRBD1
J gene: TRBJ1-3
V gene: TRBV5-4
CDR3 DNA: TGTGCCAGCAGCCAAGGGGGCGCTACTGGAAACACCATATATTTT
CDR3 protein: CASSQGGATGNTIYF

clone size: .
D gene: .
J gene: TRBJ2-7
V gene: TRBV2
CDR3 DNA: TGTGCCAGCAGGACGCAGACCTACGAGCAGTACTTC
CDR3 protein: CASRTQTYEQYF

clone size: .
D gene: TRBD1
J gene: TRBJ1-3
V gene: TRBV19
CDR3 DNA: TGTGCCAGCTTACGCGGCGGGACAGTCTCTGGAAACACCATATATTTT
CDR3 protein: CASLRGGTVSGNTIYF

clone size: .
D gene: TRBD2
J gene: TRBJ2-7
V gene: TRBV19
CDR3 DNA: TGTGCCAGTAGTATATACGTCGGGGGACTAGGGGAAAACTACGAGCAGTACTTC
CDR3 protein: CASSIYVGGLGENYEQYF

clone size: .
D gene: TRBD1
J gene: TRBJ1-1
V gene: TRBV6-5
CDR3 DNA: TGTGCCAGCAGACACCGGGACAGAATAGGCGAAGCTTTCTTT
CDR3 protein: CASRHRDRIGEAFF

clone size: .
D gene: .
J gene: TRBJ2-5
V gene: TRBV27
CDR3 DNA: TGTGCCAGCAGTGCCGGACCCAACCAAGAGACCCAGTACTTC
CDR3 protein: CASSAGPNQETQYF

clone size: .
D gene: .
J gene: TRBJ1-3
V gene: TRBV2
CDR3 DNA: TGTGCCAGCAGTGGTGACCAAAGGCTCTCTGGAAACACCATATATTTT
CDR3 protein: CASSGDQRLSGNTIYF

clone size: .
D gene: .
J gene: TRBJ1-1
V gene: TRBV5-8
CDR3 DNA: TGTGCCAGCAGCTTGGTTTGGAGGGCGGAAGCTTTCTTT
CDR3 protein: CASSLVWRAEAFF

clone size: .
D gene: TRBD1
J gene: TRBJ1-2
V gene: TRBV6-2/TRBV6-3
CDR3 DNA: TGTGCCAGCAGTTATACGGGACAGTATGGCTACACCTTC
CDR3 protein: CASSYTGQYGYTF

clone size: once
D gene: .
J gene: TRBJ2-5
V gene: TRBV7-9
CDR3 DNA: TGTGCCAGCAGCTTATCAGGGCAGGAGACCCAGTACTTC
CDR3 protein: CASSLSGQETQYF

clone size: .
D gene: .
J gene: TRBJ2-3
V gene: TRBV29-1
CDR3 DNA: TGCAGCGTTGAAGATCTTTTACGAGATACGCAGTATTTT
CDR3 protein: CSVEDLLRDTQYF

clone size: .
D gene: .
J gene: TRBJ1-6
V gene: TRBV5-6
CDR3 DNA: TGTGCCAGCAGCTTGGCGGGCGTCCTCTCCTATAATTCACCCCTCCACTTT
CDR3 protein: CASSLAGVLSYNSPLHF

clone size: .
D gene: TRBD2
J gene: TRBJ2-1
V gene: TRBV19
CDR3 DNA: TGTGCCAGTAGTATAGGTTTGGCGATGGGGGGGAATGAGCAGTTCTTC
CDR3 protein: CASSIGLAMGGNEQFF

clone size: .
D gene: .
J gene: TRBJ1-4
V gene: TRBV15
CDR3 DNA: TGTGCCACCAGCAGTGGGTGGGGGACTTCCAATGAAAAACTGTTTTTT
CDR3 protein: CATSSGWGTSNEKLFF

clone size: .
D gene: .
J gene: TRBJ2-7
V gene: TRBV3-1/TRBV3-2
CDR3 DNA: TGTGCCAGCAGTTCCGCTGGGTACGAGCAGTACTTC
CDR3 protein: CASSSAGYEQYF

clone size: .
D gene: .
J gene: TRBJ2-1
V gene: TRBV10-2
CDR3 DNA: TGCGCCAGCAGTGAGGGGCTCCTGTTCTTC
CDR3 protein: CASSEGLLFF

clone size: .
D gene: .
J gene: TRBJ1-1
V gene: TRBV7-7
CDR3 DNA: TGTGCCAGCAGCTTTAAGCATCGGAGCACTGAAGCTTTCTTT
CDR3 protein: CASSFKHRSTEAFF

clone size: .
D gene: .
J gene: TRBJ1-5
V gene: TRBV19
CDR3 DNA: TGTGCCAGTAGTATAGTAAAGGGGCAGGGGATCCAGCCCCAGCATTTT
CDR3 protein: CASSIVKGQGIQPQHF

clone size: .
D gene: .
J gene: TRBJ2-3
V gene: TRBV5-8
CDR3 DNA: TGTGCCAGCAGCCAAATTTACACCGAAAGCACAGATACGCAGTATTTT
CDR3 protein: CASSQIYTESTDTQYF

clone size: .
D gene: TRBD1
J gene: TRBJ2-7
V gene: TRBV6-4
CDR3 DNA: TGTGCCAGCAGCCCGGGACAGGGGGCTATCAACGAGCAGTACTTC
CDR3 protein: CASSPGQGAINEQYF

clone size: .
D gene: TRBD2
J gene: TRBJ2-3
V gene: TRBV5-6
CDR3 DNA: TGTGCCAGCAGCTTGGGACTAGCGGGAGTGGGGGATACGCAGTATTTT
CDR3 protein: CASSLGLAGVGDTQYF

clone size: .
D gene: .
J gene: TRBJ1-1
V gene: TRBV29-1
CDR3 DNA: TGCAGCGCTGCGGGCCGGATGAACACTGAAGCTTTCTTT
CDR3 protein: CSAAGRMNTEAFF

clone size: .
D gene: .
J gene: TRBJ2-5
V gene: TRBV3-1/TRBV3-2
CDR3 DNA: TGTGCCAGCAGCCAAGCCGGCAGTCAAGAGACCCAGTACTTC
CDR3 protein: CASSQAGSQETQYF

clone size: few
D gene: .
J gene: TRBJ2-7
V gene: TRBV23-1
CDR3 DNA: TGCGCCAGCAGTCAATCGGGGTATTGCTACGAGCAGTACTTC
CDR3 protein: CASSQSGYCYEQYF

clone size: .
D gene: .
J gene: TRBJ1-3
V gene: TRBV14
CDR3 DNA: TGTGCCAGCAGCCAGTACCTGGGTTCTGGAAACACCATATATTTT
CDR3 protein: CASSQYLGSGNTIYF

clone size: .
D gene: .
J gene: TRBJ1-1
V gene: TRBV12-3/TRBV12-4
CDR3 DNA: TGTGCCAGCAGTTTTCAAGAGAACACTGGAGCTTTCTTT
CDR3 protein: CASSFQENTGAFF

clone size: few
D gene: .
J gene: TRBJ2-2
V gene: TRBV6-1
CDR3 DNA: TGTGCCAGCAGTGGGGCGCGGGGACACACCGGGGAGCTGTTTTTT
CDR3 protein: CASSGARGHTGELFF

clone size: .
D gene: TRBD1
J gene: TRBJ1-4
V gene: TRBV5-6
CDR3 DNA: TGTGCCAGCAGCTCCAGGGGGCGCAGGTTGGGTAATGAAAAACTGTTTTTT
CDR3 protein: CASSSRGRRLGNEKLFF

clone size: .
D gene: .
J gene: TRBJ2-3
V gene: TRBV4-1
CDR3 DNA: TGCGCCAGCAGCAAAGGTCCCCAAAGCACAGATACGCAGTATTTT
CDR3 protein: CASSKGPQSTDTQYF

clone size: .
D gene: TRBD2
J gene: TRBJ2-1
V gene: TRBV4-1
CDR3 DNA: TGCGCCAGCAGCCGAGCGGGACTAGCGGGAGTATACAATGAGCAGTTCTTC
CDR3 protein: CASSRAGLAGVYNEQFF